This T cell receptor (beta chain) is drawn from a study of T cells in Graves' hyperthyroidism and ophthalmopathy. Amplified TCR beta CDR3 regions came from RNA transcripts. First-round RT-PCR of the TCR CDR3 relied on the HTBI primer set. TCRdb redid the calling of the multiplex PCR reads with MiXCR, one entry per CDR3 protein. In the table there are 300,000 to 350,000 distinct CDR3 sequences, around a sixth of which are singletons. V gave up 4 bases and J gave up 5 bases; unmatched junction bases: 3. CDR3 length: 13 amino acids. Germline V lookup: CDR1 SGHRS, CDR2 YFSETQ. This clonotype showed up many times. Source material for PBMCs was about 10 ml fresh peripheral blood.

V usage is TRBV5-1 and J usage is TRBJ2-1; TRBD1 matches at 7 bases. The material sequenced was blood. The receptor comes from a woman aged 40 to 50 with Graves' ophthalmopathy. In DNA form, the CDR3 reads TGCGCCAGCAGCACGACAGGGAACAATGAGCAGTTCTTC. Translation gives CASSTTGNNEQFF.